The TCR beta chain described here comes from a study of human T cells and chemical hapten exposure. Findings of the study overall: Counts of TCRs above 1 in 1000 frequency stayed unchanged with DPC sensitization.

In the original workflow: A per-sample median of 95,638 TCRs was observed, with a range of roughly 20,000 to 690,600. TCRdb processed the RACE reads anew with MiXCR; each CDR3 protein has one entry. Here the V and J calls rest on TCRdb's processing, not on the authors' analysis. Of some 38,000 distinct CDR3 sequences in the sample, 9.5% were seen once. This sample's time point: patch test 3, about 24 weeks after DPC sensitization. Regarding treatment: therapeutic diphenylcyclopropenone sensitization with weekly scalp DPC. Unfractionated whole blood was the source of the extracted total RNA. This clonotype has a handful of counts. Its target is not known. This CDR3 has 12 residues. Trimming removed 5 bases from V and 9 bases from J, with 12 bases in between. The germline CDR1 and CDR2 sequences are WSHSY and SAAADI.

This clonotype originated in a man between 45 and 60 years old with alopecia areata. Some clones in this sample may be carry-over from other donors' samples. The specimen was whole blood, collected in connection with sensitization to the hapten diphenylcyclopropenone (DPC). V is TRBV10-2 and J is TRBJ2-3; TRBD1 is a possible D gene (5 bases). The CDR3 bases are TGCGCCAGCAGTCCCACAGGCCCAACGCAGTATTTT. Amino acids: CASSPTGPTQYF.